This entry describes one T cell receptor (beta chain). Its antigen is currently unknown. This specimen belongs to a study of T cell responses to AZD1222 COVID-19 vaccine. Study-wide findings and caveats: Among the donors, most were white British and more were female, and clonal diversity was possibly underestimated. It was only after the peak T cell response that any repertoires were sampled.

Germline V gene lookup returns CDR1 SQVTM and CDR2 ANQGSEA. The CDR3 contains 12 residues. V was shortened by 6 bases and J by 1 base, with 6 bases between the two germline ends. Produced via immunoSEQ multiplex PCR; TCRdb's table is partial and in-frame only. Among 110,000 to 150,000 clones listed, around nine tenths were seen once. Material: peripheral blood, obtained on day 0 of AZD1222 vaccination. The clonotype comes from an adult in good health. The V gene is TRBV29-1, the J gene TRBJ2-2; the D is unclear. The CDR3 DNA is TGCAGCGTGGCAAAGAACACCGGGGAGCTGTTTTTT. Protein sequence: CSVAKNTGELFF.